A selection of T cell receptor beta chains follows, all from one sample in a study of blood T cell repertoires in COVID-19. Clones were read by immunoSEQ multiplex PCR, and TCRdb kept only the in-frame ones, dropping some. The sample consists of 180,000 or so clones, more than 60% of them appearing once. Input material: peripheral blood. The receptor set was obtained from a man in his fifties or sixties who had recovered from COVID-19. The conserved cysteine and the conserved F or W are not part of the CDR3 here.

cdr3_aa j_call v_call
ASSPGQKTEAF TRBJ1-1 TRBV18
ASSLQAEGETQY TRBJ2-5 TRBV19
ATRISTGPYEQY TRBJ2-7 TRBV2
ASSLGGSTEAF TRBJ1-1 TRBV7-3
ASSKDPTSSPDTQY TRBJ2-3 TRBV5-1
ASSRQEAGTQY TRBJ2-3 TRBV3-1/TRBV3-2
ASFATGSYEQY TRBJ2-7 TRBV5-1
ASSFGLAVNEQF TRBJ2-1 TRBV7-2
ASSQDYYGGEQY TRBJ2-7 TRBV4-3
ASRQGNTIY TRBJ1-3 TRBV2
ASRAPGYFSNEQF TRBJ2-1 TRBV23-1
ASSERIEGALEKLF TRBJ1-4 TRBV2
ASGPEGAGGNEQF TRBJ2-1 TRBV5-1
ASSPQGGLANEQF TRBJ2-1 TRBV7-9
ASSPGLGAEDEKLF TRBJ1-4 TRBV5-6
ASSRRGGLTYEQY TRBJ2-7 TRBV3-1/TRBV3-2
ASSYSIQGIDGYT TRBJ1-2 TRBV6-2/TRBV6-3
ASSPERNGYNEQF TRBJ2-1 TRBV7-9
ASEPGTSGTDTQY TRBJ2-3 TRBV7-2
ASSPLARGIQETQY TRBJ2-5 TRBV18
ASSLLADTQY TRBJ2-3 TRBV5-1
ASSRDYGPYEQY TRBJ2-7 TRBV7-9
SAPPSSNSPLH TRBJ1-6 TRBV29-1
ASSPVINSGADTQY TRBJ2-3 TRBV5-1
SVVGGGGKNIQY TRBJ2-4 TRBV29-1
ASSLGAGQGITEAF TRBJ1-1 TRBV5-4
ASSLMGLQQETQY TRBJ2-5 TRBV7-2
ASSQRFAGLGEQF TRBJ2-1 TRBV3-1/TRBV3-2
AWSQRGGPREQY TRBJ2-7 TRBV30
AWSVGISKKLF TRBJ1-4 TRBV30
ASSLGASGTYEQY TRBJ2-7 TRBV5-1
ASSLSWQVNYGYT TRBJ1-2 TRBV11-2
AWTSGTGSDEQF TRBJ2-1 TRBV30
ASSPGTSSTDTQY TRBJ2-3 TRBV11-2
ASSSGQGWSGYEQY TRBJ2-7 TRBV7-8
ASSPSFPEQY TRBJ2-7 TRBV5-1
AWRIQGRTGELF TRBJ2-2 TRBV30
ASRASLRARNTGELF TRBJ2-2 TRBV7-2
ASSPWDRSSGNTIY TRBJ1-3 TRBV11-2
ASSVRKASGTDTQY TRBJ2-3 TRBV27
ASSPYLDSAEYEQY TRBJ2-7 TRBV27
ASSEGANRGRYYEQY TRBJ2-7 TRBV6-1
ASSYLGSPQKYTGELF TRBJ2-2 TRBV19
ASSEAGETGLAETYEQY TRBJ2-7 TRBV6-1
ASSLGLIAANNEQF TRBJ2-1 TRBV5-4
ASSPPSTGELF TRBJ2-2 TRBV18
ASTRDRDNSPLH TRBJ1-6 TRBV6-5
ASSQETRHKETQY TRBJ2-5 TRBV14
ASSPGQSRYEQY TRBJ2-7 TRBV19
ASSSDFMNSPLH TRBJ1-6 TRBV7-2
ASQGAYNYGYT TRBJ1-2 TRBV2
ASSNHRGIAYEQY TRBJ2-7 TRBV9
ATSRDTRDTSEAF TRBJ1-1 TRBV15
ASSLDSQETQY TRBJ2-5 TRBV7-3
ASSSSGAGHEQY TRBJ2-7 TRBV7-3
ASSHRGLQSVNEQF TRBJ2-1 TRBV11-2
AWSVRGGTEKLF TRBJ1-4 TRBV30